This TCR beta chain is drawn from a study of blood T cell repertoires in COVID-19. Overall study: The United States, Italy and Spain supplied acute and convalescent COVID-19 samples. The analysed material was cDNA or gDNA that came from T cells, B-cell-depleted T cells, or PBMCs.

Authors' processing steps: Researchers report that nucleated cell counts were estimated from reference gene primer amplification. Some clones are missing from TCRdb's copy, which holds only in-frame ones; the method was immunoSEQ multiplex PCR. The V and J calls and the clone size are those of that table, but D and trimming were determined from the DNA. The sample carries 140,000 or so clones, 88% recorded once. This CDR3 comprises 18 residues. Germline V CDR1 and CDR2: MGHDK, SYGVNS. V trimming: 3 bases; J trimming: 5 bases; junction bases outside the gene matches: 10. The chain uses TRBV25-1 and TRBJ2-2; 12 bases are a match to TRBD2. Sequenced input: peripheral blood. The source is a woman aged 45-59 years with acute or convalescent COVID-19. The CDR3 sequence is CASSDYPSGGARTGELFF. The DNA for the CDR3 is TGTGCCAGCAGTGATTATCCTAGCGGGGGGGCCCGAACCGGGGAGCTGTTTTTT.